This is a list of T cell receptor beta chains from one sample in a study of T cell responses to AZD1222 COVID-19 vaccine. Assay: immunoSEQ multiplex PCR; the TCRdb copy retains only in-frame clones and omits some. The table records 130,000 or so clones, roughly 86% of them present only once. Source: peripheral blood, taken on day 0 of AZD1222 vaccination. Receptor source: an adult in good health. Both conserved end residues are part of each CDR3. D genes are given only for firm matches. Where a row states a size, it is once, few, many or the class of an expanded clone; other rows omit it.

V	D	size	J	DNA	CDR3
TRBV2	.	.	TRBJ1-1	TGTGCCAGCAGTGCCCTCGAGGGGCGGACTGAAGCTTTCTTT	CASSALEGRTEAFF
TRBV6-5	.	.	TRBJ1-4	TGTGCCAGCAGTTACCGCGGACAGAATGAAAAACTGTTTTTT	CASSYRGQNEKLFF
TRBV27	TRBD1	few	TRBJ1-6	TGTGCCAGCAGGGCCGACAGGGGTTTGGTATCACCCCTCCACTTT	CASRADRGLVSPLHF
TRBV6-5	.	few	TRBJ1-2	TGTGCCAGCAGTTCCAACCAGGGATATGGCTACACCTTC	CASSSNQGYGYTF
TRBV3-1/TRBV3-2	.	few	TRBJ1-6	TGTGCCAGCAGCCAAGAGTTCGGGACCAAATTACTCTTT	CASSQEFGTKLLF
TRBV5-5	.	once	TRBJ2-7	TGTGCCAGCAGCTTTACCACCTACGAGCAGTACTTC	CASSFTTYEQYF
TRBV11-2	TRBD1	.	TRBJ1-6	TGTGCCAGCAGCCCGTCGACCGGGACAGGGGCCTCACCCCTCCACTTT	CASSPSTGTGASPLHF
TRBV2	.	.	TRBJ2-2	TGTGCCAGCATTGCGGGGACAGTCTTGACCGGGGAGCTGTTTTTT	CASIAGTVLTGELFF
TRBV19	TRBD2	.	TRBJ2-7	TGTGCCAGTAGTGTCGGACTAGCGGGAGGGCTGCACTTC	CASSVGLAGGLHF
TRBV2	TRBD2	.	TRBJ2-5	TGTGCCAGCAGTGAGGGACGACGGGGGGGAAGAGAGACCCAGTACTTC	CASSEGRRGGRETQYF
TRBV4-1	TRBD1	.	TRBJ1-2	TGCGCCAGCAGCCAGGTGATCAGGACAGGGGGCTCTAACTATGGCTACACCTTC	CASSQVIRTGGSNYGYTF
TRBV7-2	TRBD2	few	TRBJ2-1	TGTGCCAGCAGCTTAGGCCTAGCGGATTACAATGAGCAGTTCTTC	CASSLGLADYNEQFF
TRBV5-6	.	.	TRBJ1-2	TGTGCCAGCAGCTTGGAAGGGGCGCCCCGCTATGGCTACACCTTC	CASSLEGAPRYGYTF
TRBV6-5	TRBD1	.	TRBJ1-1	TGTGCCAGCAGTCCACAGGGGGGCAATCCGGAAGCTTTCTTT	CASSPQGGNPEAFF
TRBV5-1	.	.	TRBJ2-5	TGCGCCAGCAGCTTGGCGACCAGAGAGACCCAGTACTTC	CASSLATRETQYF
TRBV9	TRBD1	.	TRBJ1-6	TGTGCCAGCAATAAAGGGACAGGGGGTTTCTCCTATAATTCACCCCTCCACTTT	CASNKGTGGFSYNSPLHF
TRBV7-9	TRBD1	few	TRBJ2-3	TGTGCCAGCAGCGGGGGACAGAACACAGATACGCAGTATTTT	CASSGGQNTDTQYF
TRBV15	TRBD1	.	TRBJ1-5	TGTGCCACCAGCAGAGCCGGGACAGGGAACTGGGACGGCAATCAGCCCCAGCATTTT	CATSRAGTGNWDGNQPQHF
TRBV24-1	.	.	TRBJ2-7	TGTGCCACCAGTGGCCCACCGGGCCCAGAGCAGTACTTC	CATSGPPGPEQYF
TRBV12-3/TRBV12-4	.	.	TRBJ1-1	TGTGCCAGCAGTTCCACCGATGGTGAACCTTTCTTT	CASSSTDGEPFF
TRBV6-5	.	.	TRBJ1-2	TGTGCCAGCAAAGGGCAGACAAACTATGGCTACACCTTC	CASKGQTNYGYTF
TRBV11-3	.	few	TRBJ2-6	TGTGCCAGCAGCTTATCCAGCTCTGGGGCCAACGTCCTGACTTTC	CASSLSSSGANVLTF
TRBV7-2	.	.	TRBJ2-3	TGTGCCAGCAGCTTAGGCTCGGTAGATACGCAGTATTTT	CASSLGSVDTQYF
TRBV18	TRBD2	.	TRBJ2-2	TGTGCCAGCTCACCATGGAGCGGGGGAAACACCGGGGAGCTGTTTTTT	CASSPWSGGNTGELFF
TRBV28	.	.	TRBJ2-3	TGTGCCAGCAGCACTCATACCGTGGTAGATACGCAGTATTTT	CASSTHTVVDTQYF
TRBV18	TRBD1	.	TRBJ2-3	TGTGCCAGCTCACCGATGGACAGGCCTAGCACAGATACGCAGTATTTT	CASSPMDRPSTDTQYF
TRBV30	.	.	TRBJ2-2	TGTGCCTGTACCAAAACCGGTGACGGGGAGCTGTTTTTT	CACTKTGDGELFF
TRBV19	.	.	TRBJ1-4	TGTGCCAGTAGTATTGCTTATTGGTTGGGCACAACTAATGAAAAACTGTTTTTT	CASSIAYWLGTTNEKLFF
TRBV29-1	TRBD1	.	TRBJ2-5	TGCAGCGTTGACAGGGGGCGGGAGACCCAGTACTTC	CSVDRGRETQYF
TRBV9	.	.	TRBJ2-3	TGTGCCAGCAGCGCCCAGGCGGCAGATACGCAGTATTTT	CASSAQAADTQYF
TRBV5-4	.	.	TRBJ2-2	TGTGCCAGCAGCTTGGTGGAGGGTCCGGAGCTGTTTTTT	CASSLVEGPELFF
TRBV5-1	TRBD2	once	TRBJ2-1	TGCGCCAGCAGCTTGGCTGCGGGAGAGGGGGAGCAGTTCTTC	CASSLAAGEGEQFF
TRBV7-3	.	.	TRBJ2-2	TGTGCCAGCAGCTTAGGGACACTGACCGGGGAGCTGTTTTTT	CASSLGTLTGELFF
TRBV2	TRBD1	once	TRBJ2-3	TGTGCCAGCAGTCAGGGCGTAGGGGGCGCGGATACGCAGTATTTT	CASSQGVGGADTQYF
TRBV7-2	.	.	TRBJ2-5	TGTGCCAGCAGCTTAGATCTGGGGGTTCGGACCCAGTACTTC	CASSLDLGVRTQYF
TRBV7-9	TRBD1	.	TRBJ1-2	TGTGCCAGCAGCCTAGGGGACAGGATGACAAAAGCAAATGGCTACACCTTC	CASSLGDRMTKANGYTF
TRBV11-2	.	.	TRBJ1-5	TGTGCCAGCAGCTTAGCTAGCAATCAGCGCCAGCATTTT	CASSLASNQRQHF
TRBV5-5	.	.	TRBJ2-2	TGTGCCAGCACTCCGAGGGGTTGGGAGAACACCGGGGAGCTGTTTTTT	CASTPRGWENTGELFF
TRBV7-2	.	few	TRBJ1-1	TGTGCCAGCAGCTTAGGCAGGGATAATACTGAAGCTTTCTTT	CASSLGRDNTEAFF
TRBV18	.	.	TRBJ2-3	TGTGCCAGCTCACCAGAGGCGGGTAGGGCGGCAGATACGCAGTATTTT	CASSPEAGRAADTQYF
TRBV9	.	.	TRBJ1-2	TGTGCCAGCAGCGAGGCTGGGGACTATGGCTACACCTTC	CASSEAGDYGYTF
TRBV6-5	TRBD2	.	TRBJ2-7	TGTGCCACCACCCCAGGACTAGCGGGGAACTACGAGCAGTACTTC	CATTPGLAGNYEQYF
TRBV6-2/TRBV6-3	.	.	TRBJ1-5	TGTGCCAGCAGTCGACGGGGTCAGCCCCAGCATTTT	CASSRRGQPQHF
TRBV7-9	TRBD1	.	TRBJ1-3	TGTGCCAGCAGCACCCTTGGGGGACAGGGGATGAAATATTTT	CASSTLGGQGMKYF
TRBV11-3	.	.	TRBJ2-1	TGTGCCAGCAGCCTCGGGCATACGGGACCCCGCGGTGAGCAGTTCTTC	CASSLGHTGPRGEQFF
TRBV3-1/TRBV3-2	.	few	TRBJ1-3	TGTGCCAGCAGCCAAGGGCGTGGACGGGCAAGCTCTGGAAACACCATATATTTT	CASSQGRGRASSGNTIYF
TRBV7-3	.	.	TRBJ2-7	TGTGCCAGCAGCTCAGATATACGGGCCGAGCAGTACTTC	CASSSDIRAEQYF
TRBV5-4	.	.	TRBJ1-4	TGTGCCAGCAGCCGAATTGGGGGAGGGAAAAATGAAAAACTGTTTTTT	CASSRIGGGKNEKLFF
TRBV5-1	TRBD2	few	TRBJ2-5	TGCGCCAGCAGCCCGACTAGCGGGGAAGAGACCCAGTACTTC	CASSPTSGEETQYF
TRBV6-1	.	.	TRBJ1-3	TGTGCCAGCAGTGACAGGGGCGTCTCTGGAAACACCATATATTTT	CASSDRGVSGNTIYF
TRBV24-1	.	.	TRBJ1-5	TGTGCCACCAGTGACCCCGGGGGCAATCAGCCCCAGCATTTT	CATSDPGGNQPQHF
TRBV28	TRBD1	few	TRBJ1-4	TGTGCCAGCAGTTTAGACAGGGCAGGACTGGAAAAACTGTTTTTT	CASSLDRAGLEKLFF
TRBV7-2	.	.	TRBJ2-3	TGTGCCAGCAGCCTATACAGGTTGTCAGATACGCAGTATTTT	CASSLYRLSDTQYF
TRBV6-2/TRBV6-3	.	.	TRBJ1-5	TGTGCCAGCAGTTCCACAGGGAGGGGAAATCAGCCCCAGCATTTT	CASSSTGRGNQPQHF